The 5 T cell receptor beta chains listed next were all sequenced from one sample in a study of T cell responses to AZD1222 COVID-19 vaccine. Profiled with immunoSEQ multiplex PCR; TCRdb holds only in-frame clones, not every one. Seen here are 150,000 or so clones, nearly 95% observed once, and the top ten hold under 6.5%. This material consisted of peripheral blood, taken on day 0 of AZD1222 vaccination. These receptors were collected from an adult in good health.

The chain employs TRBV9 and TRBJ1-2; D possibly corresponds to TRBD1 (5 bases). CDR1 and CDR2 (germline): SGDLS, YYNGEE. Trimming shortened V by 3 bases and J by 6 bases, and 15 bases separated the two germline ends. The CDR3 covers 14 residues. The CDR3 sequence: CASSGGGAIHGYTF. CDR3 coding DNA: TGTGCCAGCAGCGGGGGTGGGGCCATCCATGGCTACACCTTC.

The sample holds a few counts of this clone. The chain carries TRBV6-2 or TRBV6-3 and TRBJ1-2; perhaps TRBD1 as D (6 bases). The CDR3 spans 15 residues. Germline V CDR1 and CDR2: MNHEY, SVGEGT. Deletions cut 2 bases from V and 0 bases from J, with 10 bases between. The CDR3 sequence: CASSYRQDSNYGYTF. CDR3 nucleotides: TGTGCCAGCAGTTACAGACAGGATTCTAACTATGGCTACACCTTC.

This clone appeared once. The CDR3 spells CASSADRDNSPLHF. Written as DNA, the CDR3 is TGTGCCAGCAGCGCGGACAGGGACAATTCACCCCTCCACTTT. This chain links TRBV5-4 with TRBJ1-6; 8 positions agree with TRBD1. V shed 4 bases, J shed 7 bases, and the junction held 4 bases outside the gene matches. In germline, CDR1 is SGHNT, CDR2 YYREEE (reference sequence). This CDR3 is 14 amino acids long. Using reference TRBV5-4 and TRBJ1-6 for the parts outside the CDR3, the full variable domain is ETGVTQSPTHLIKTRGQQVTLRCSSQSGHNTVSWYQQALGQGPQFIFQYYREEENGRGNFPPRFSGLQFPNYSSELNVNALELDDSALYLCASSADRDNSPLHFGNGTRLTVT.

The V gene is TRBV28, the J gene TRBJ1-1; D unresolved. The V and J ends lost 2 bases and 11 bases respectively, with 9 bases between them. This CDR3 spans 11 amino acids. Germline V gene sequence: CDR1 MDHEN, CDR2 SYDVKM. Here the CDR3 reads CASSLRRAAFF. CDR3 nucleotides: TGTGCCAGCAGTTTAAGGAGGGCGGCTTTCTTT.

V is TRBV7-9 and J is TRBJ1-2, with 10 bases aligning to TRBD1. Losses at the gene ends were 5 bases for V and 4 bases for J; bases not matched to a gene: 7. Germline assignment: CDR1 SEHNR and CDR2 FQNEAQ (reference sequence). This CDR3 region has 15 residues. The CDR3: CASSLPGTGVYGYTF. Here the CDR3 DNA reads TGTGCCAGCAGCCTTCCCGGGACAGGGGTCTATGGCTACACCTTC.